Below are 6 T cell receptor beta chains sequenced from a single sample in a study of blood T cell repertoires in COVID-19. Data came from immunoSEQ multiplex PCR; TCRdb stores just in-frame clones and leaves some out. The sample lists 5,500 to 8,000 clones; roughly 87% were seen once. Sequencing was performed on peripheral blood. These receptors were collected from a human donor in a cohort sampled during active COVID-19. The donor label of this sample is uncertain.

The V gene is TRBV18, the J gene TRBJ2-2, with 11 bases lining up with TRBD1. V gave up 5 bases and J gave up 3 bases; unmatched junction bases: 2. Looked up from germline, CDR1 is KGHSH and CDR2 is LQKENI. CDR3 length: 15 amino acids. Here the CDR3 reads CASSSGQGDTGELFF. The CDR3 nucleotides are TGTGCCAGCTCATCGGGACAGGGGGACACCGGGGAGCTGTTTTTT.

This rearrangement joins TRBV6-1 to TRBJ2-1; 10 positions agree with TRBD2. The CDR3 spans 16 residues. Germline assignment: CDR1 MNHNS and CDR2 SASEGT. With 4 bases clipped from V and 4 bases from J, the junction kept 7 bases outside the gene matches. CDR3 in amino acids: CASSVLASGGYNEQFF. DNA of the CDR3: TGTGCCAGCAGTGTTTTAGCTAGCGGGGGTTACAATGAGCAGTTCTTC.

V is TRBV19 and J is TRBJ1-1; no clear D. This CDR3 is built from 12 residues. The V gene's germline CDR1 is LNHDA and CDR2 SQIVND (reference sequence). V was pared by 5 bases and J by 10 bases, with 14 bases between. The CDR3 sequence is CASSREGRAAFF. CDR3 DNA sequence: TGTGCCAGTAGTCGTGAAGGGAGGGCAGCTTTCTTT.

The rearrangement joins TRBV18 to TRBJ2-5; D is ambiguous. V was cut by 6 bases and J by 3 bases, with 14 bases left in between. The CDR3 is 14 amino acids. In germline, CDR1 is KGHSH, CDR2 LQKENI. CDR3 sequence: CASSLENEEETQYF. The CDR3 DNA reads TGTGCCAGCTCTCTGGAGAATGAGGAAGAGACCCAGTACTTC.

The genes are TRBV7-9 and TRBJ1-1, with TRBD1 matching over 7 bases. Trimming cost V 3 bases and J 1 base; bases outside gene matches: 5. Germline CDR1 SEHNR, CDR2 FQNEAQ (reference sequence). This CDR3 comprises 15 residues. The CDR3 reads CASSFNRDRNTEAFF. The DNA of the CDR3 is TGTGCCAGCAGCTTCAACCGGGACAGGAACACTGAAGCTTTCTTT.

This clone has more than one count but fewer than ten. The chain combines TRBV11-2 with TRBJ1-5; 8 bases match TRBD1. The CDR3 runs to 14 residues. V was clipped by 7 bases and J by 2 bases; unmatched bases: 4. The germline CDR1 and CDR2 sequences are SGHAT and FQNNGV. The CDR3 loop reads CASNPTGGNQPQHF. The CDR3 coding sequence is TGTGCCAGCAACCCGACAGGGGGCAATCAGCCCCAGCATTTT.